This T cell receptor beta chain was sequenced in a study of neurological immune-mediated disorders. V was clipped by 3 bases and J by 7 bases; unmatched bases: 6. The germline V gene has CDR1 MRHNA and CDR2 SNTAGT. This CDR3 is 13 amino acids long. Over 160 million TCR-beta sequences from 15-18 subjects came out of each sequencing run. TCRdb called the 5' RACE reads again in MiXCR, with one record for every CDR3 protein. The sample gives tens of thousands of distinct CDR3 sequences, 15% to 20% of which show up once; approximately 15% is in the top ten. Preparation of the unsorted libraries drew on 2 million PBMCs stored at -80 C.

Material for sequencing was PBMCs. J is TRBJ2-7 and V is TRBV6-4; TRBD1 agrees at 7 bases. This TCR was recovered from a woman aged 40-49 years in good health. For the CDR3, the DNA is TGTGCCAGCAGTGAGCCGACAGGGTTTGAGCAGTACTTC. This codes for CASSEPTGFEQYF.